This TCR beta chain appears in the sequencing data of a study of blood T cell repertoires in COVID-19. Clones were read by immunoSEQ multiplex PCR, and TCRdb kept only the in-frame ones, dropping some. Counted here are under 200,000 clones, 82% occurring once; the ten biggest clones make up roughly 20%. Symptom resolution, clearance, or two negative PCRs marked the recovered donors of Cohort 3. Germline trimming cut 9 bases from V and 3 bases from J; bases unmatched to any gene: 7. The CDR3 sequence is 14 residues long. The germline gives CDR1 LNHDA, CDR2 SQIVND (reference sequence). The sequenced sample was PBMCs or T cells enriched from blood (not recorded which). The receptor comes from a man aged 55 to 70 who had recovered from COVID-19. This chain joins TRBV19 and TRBJ2-2; 7 nucleotides match TRBD1. The CDR3 coding sequence is TGTGCCAGCGTGGACAGGATACACACCGGGGAGCTGTTTTTT. This translates into CASVDRIHTGELFF.